The T cell receptor (beta chain) under discussion was sequenced for a study of T cell responses to AZD1222 COVID-19 vaccine. Overall study findings and caveats: Only 5 or 6 AZD1222 recipients were seropositive at baseline. At 160-218 and 743-854, vaccine-associated CD4 TCRs were dominant, and they spanned spike.

TCRdb keeps only in-frame clones here, not all; method: immunoSEQ multiplex PCR. The sample lists 100,000 or so clones; roughly 92% were seen once. About this clone: Its antigen is not identified.

The CDR3 is made up of 17 amino acids. The V end was cut by 0 bases, the J end by 0 bases, with 12 bases between. The germline CDR1 and CDR2 sequences are LNHDA and SQIVND (reference sequence). This receptor was obtained from an adult in good health. Sequenced material: peripheral blood, taken on day 0 of AZD1222 vaccination. This chain links TRBV19 with TRBJ2-1, with no clear D. CDR3 loop: CASSIDFATGSYNEQFF. The CDR3 DNA sequence: TGTGCCAGTAGTATAGATTTTGCCACCGGCTCCTACAATGAGCAGTTCTTC.